This T cell receptor beta chain was retrieved from a study of T cell responses to AZD1222 COVID-19 vaccine. Assay used: immunoSEQ multiplex PCR; TCRdb lists only in-frame clones, some missing. The sample gives about 180,000 clones, 85% to 95% of which show up once; around 0.96% is in the top ten. Germline lookup yields CDR1 LNHDA and CDR2 SQIVND (reference sequence). This CDR3 has 16 amino acids. This clone showed up just a few times. An end of the junction differs from the germline gene, which may be a read error. The sequence came from an adult who received the MenACWY meningococcal vaccine as a control. V and J are TRBV19 and TRBJ2-5; D is uncertain. Sequences were derived from peripheral blood, sampled 28 days after the second dose of the MenACWY control vaccine. The CDR3 loop reads CASSIDHSHPQETQYF. The DNA of the CDR3 is TGTGCCAGTAGTATAGACCACAGCCACCCCCAAGAAACCCAGTACTTC.